This TCR beta chain was recovered during a study of patients and donors after allogeneic stem cell transplantation. A few counts support this clonotype. TCRdb re-called the RT-PCR reads with MiXCR, one entry per CDR3 protein. The sample includes approximately 140,000 distinct CDR3 sequences, about 40% of them seen just once. The germline CDR1 and CDR2 sequences are KGHDR and SFDVKD. There are 12 residues in the CDR3. Trimming removed 3 bases from V and 10 bases from J, with 11 bases in between. The gene calls are TRBV24-1 and TRBJ1-1, with a possible D match to TRBD1 (6 bases). This TCR came from a human donor who was either an allogeneic HSCT recipient or a stem cell or donor lymphocyte infusion donor (not recorded which). It is not recorded whose cells these are; they may come from a transplant donor. Input material: blood, either unsorted or a sorted T cell fraction (not recorded which). DNA of the CDR3: TGTGCCACCAGTGATGAAAGGGGGGGAGCTTTCTTT. Its protein is CATSDERGGAFF.